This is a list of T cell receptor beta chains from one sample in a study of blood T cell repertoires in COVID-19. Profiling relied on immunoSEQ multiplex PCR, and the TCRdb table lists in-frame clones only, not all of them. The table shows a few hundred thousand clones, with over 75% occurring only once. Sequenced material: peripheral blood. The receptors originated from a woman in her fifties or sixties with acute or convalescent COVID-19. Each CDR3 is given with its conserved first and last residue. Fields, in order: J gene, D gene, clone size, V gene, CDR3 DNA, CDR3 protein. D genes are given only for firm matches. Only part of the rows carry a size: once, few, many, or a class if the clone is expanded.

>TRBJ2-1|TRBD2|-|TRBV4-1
TGCGCCAGCAGCCAAGATGGGGGGGTAGCGGGGTACAATGAGCAGTTCTTC
CASSQDGGVAGYNEQFF
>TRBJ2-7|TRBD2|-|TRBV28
TGTGCCAGCACCAGAGGAGGAGCGGGGGGGCCGAATGAGCAGTACTTC
CASTRGGAGGPNEQYF
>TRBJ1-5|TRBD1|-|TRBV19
TGTGCCAGTAGTATCAAGGGGGCCCGCAATCAGCCCCAGCATTTT
CASSIKGARNQPQHF
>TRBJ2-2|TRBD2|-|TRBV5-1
TGCGCCAGCAGCTTGAGCGGGGACACCGGGGAGCTGTTTTTT
CASSLSGDTGELFF
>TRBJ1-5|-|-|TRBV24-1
TGTGCCACCAGTCCGGGACAACGCAATCAGCCCCAGCATTTT
CATSPGQRNQPQHF
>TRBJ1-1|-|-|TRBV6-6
TGTGCCAGCAGTGGAGGGTGGAACACTGAAGCTTTCTTT
CASSGGWNTEAFF
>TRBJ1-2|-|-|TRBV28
TGTGCCAGCAGTCCCGGGACACCTTATGGCTACACCTTC
CASSPGTPYGYTF
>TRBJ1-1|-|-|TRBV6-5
TGTGCCAGCAGTTCGGGTTGGATGAACACTGAAGCTTTCTTT
CASSSGWMNTEAFF
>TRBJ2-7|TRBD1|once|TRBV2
TGTGCCAGCAAGTCTAACAGGGGGCGGTTGGGCGAGCAGTACTTC
CASKSNRGRLGEQYF
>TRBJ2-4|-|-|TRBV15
TGTGCCACCAGCAGAGTGGGGAGCGTTCTAGCCAAAAACATTCAGTACTTC
CATSRVGSVLAKNIQYF
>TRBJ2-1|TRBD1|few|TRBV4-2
TGTGCCAGCAGCCCCGCGGTAACCGGGACAGGGGTATACAATGAGCAGTTCTTC
CASSPAVTGTGVYNEQFF